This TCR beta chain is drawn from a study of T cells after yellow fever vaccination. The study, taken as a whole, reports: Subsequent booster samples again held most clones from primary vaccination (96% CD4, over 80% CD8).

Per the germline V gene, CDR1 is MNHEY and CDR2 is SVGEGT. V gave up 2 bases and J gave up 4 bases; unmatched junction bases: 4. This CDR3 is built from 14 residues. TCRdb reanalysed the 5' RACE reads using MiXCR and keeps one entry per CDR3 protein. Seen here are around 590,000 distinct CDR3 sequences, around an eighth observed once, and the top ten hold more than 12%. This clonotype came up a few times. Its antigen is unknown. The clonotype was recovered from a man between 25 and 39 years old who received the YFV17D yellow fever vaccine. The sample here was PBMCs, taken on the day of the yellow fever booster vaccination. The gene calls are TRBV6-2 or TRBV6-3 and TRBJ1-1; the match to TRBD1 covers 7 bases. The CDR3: CASSYDRVATEAFF. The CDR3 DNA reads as TGTGCCAGCAGTTACGACAGGGTTGCCACTGAAGCTTTCTTT.